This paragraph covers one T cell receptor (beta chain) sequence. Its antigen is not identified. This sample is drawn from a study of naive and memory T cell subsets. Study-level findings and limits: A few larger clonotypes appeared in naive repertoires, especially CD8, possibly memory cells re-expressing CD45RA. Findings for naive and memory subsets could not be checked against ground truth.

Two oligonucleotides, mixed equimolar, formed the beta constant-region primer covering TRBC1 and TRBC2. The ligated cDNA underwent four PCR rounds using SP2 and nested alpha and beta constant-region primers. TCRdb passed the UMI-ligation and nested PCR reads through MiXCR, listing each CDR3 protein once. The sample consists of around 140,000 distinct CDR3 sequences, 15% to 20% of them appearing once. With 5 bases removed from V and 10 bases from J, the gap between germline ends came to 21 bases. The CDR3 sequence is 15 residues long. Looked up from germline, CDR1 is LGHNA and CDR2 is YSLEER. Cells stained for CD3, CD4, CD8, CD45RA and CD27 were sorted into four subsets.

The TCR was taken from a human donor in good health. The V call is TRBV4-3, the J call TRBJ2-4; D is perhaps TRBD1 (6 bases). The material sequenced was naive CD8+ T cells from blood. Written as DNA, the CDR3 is TGCGCCAGCAGCGCCTTCCTGGACAGCCCGGAAATTCAGTACTTC. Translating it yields CASSAFLDSPEIQYF.